Presented here are 7 T cell receptor beta chains from one specimen sequenced in a study of graft-versus-host responses after intestinal transplantation. Only in-frame clones appear in the TCRdb table, and some are missing; sequencing was by immunoSEQ multiplex PCR. Found here are tens of thousands of clones, approximately 88% of them singletons; the top ten hold 0.45% to 0.55%. Their recognized antigens are unknown. Sample: unstimulated CD4+ T cells sorted from spleen or lymph node cells, taken before transplant. These receptors all come from a human donor who was the organ donor for an intestinal transplant.

This clone was counted between two and nine times. The rearrangement joins TRBV7-9 to TRBJ2-1, with 8 bases matching TRBD1. The CDR3 sequence is 15 residues long. CDR1 SEHNR and CDR2 FQNEAQ come from the germline V gene (reference sequence). V trimming: 6 bases; J trimming: 2 bases; junction bases outside the gene matches: 6. Here the CDR3 DNA reads TGTGCCAGCAGTCTTCCGGGACAGGCCTACAATGAGCAGTTCTTC. It specifies CASSLPGQAYNEQFF.

This rearrangement joins TRBV7-2 to TRBJ2-5; D call uncertain. The ends were cut back, 5 bases at V and 2 bases at J, with 9 bases in the middle. The CDR3 length is 13 residues. Germline V gives CDR1 SGHTA, CDR2 FQGNSA. The CDR3 DNA sequence: TGTGCCAGCAGCATCAGGATACAAGAGACCCAGTACTTC. Amino acids: CASSIRIQETQYF.

The chain employs TRBV19 and TRBJ1-2; tentatively, D is TRBD1 (6 bases). CDR3 length: 15 residues. With 7 bases removed from V and 2 bases from J, the gap between germline ends came to 17 bases. Germline V gene data show CDR1 as LNHDA and CDR2 as SQIVND (reference sequence). The CDR3 bases are TGTGCCAGTACCCTTCCGGGACAAGGGAACTATGGCTACACCTTC. It is translated as CASTLPGQGNYGYTF.

This chain links TRBV4-3 with TRBJ2-7; no clear D gene. Germline V lookup: CDR1 LGHNA, CDR2 YSLEER. The CDR3 contains 14 residues. V was shortened by 3 bases and J by 1 base, with 10 bases between the two germline ends. CDR3 DNA sequence: TGCGCCAGCAGCCACGACGTACGGTCCTACGAGCAGTACTTC. Its protein product is CASSHDVRSYEQYF.

The rearrangement links TRBV6-5 to TRBJ1-2, with unresolved D. The CDR3 sequence is 13 residues long. Germline CDR1 reads MNHEY; CDR2 reads SVGAGI. V lost 6 bases and J 0 bases, leaving 8 bases between the germline ends. In DNA, the CDR3 is TGTGCCAGCAGCCCGAGTACTAACTATGGCTACACCTTC. It codes for CASSPSTNYGYTF.

J is TRBJ1-1 and V is TRBV6-6; possible D gene TRBD1, 6 bases. This CDR3 is built from 15 residues. CDR1 and CDR2 (germline): MNHNY, SVGAGI (reference sequence). V lost 0 bases and J 1 base, leaving 9 bases between the germline ends. CDR3 nucleotides: TGTGCCAGCAGTTACTCGGGGGGCGCGAACACTGAAGCTTTCTTT. Translated: CASSYSGGANTEAFF.

A remark on this clone: An end of the junction differs from the germline gene, which may be a read error. The rearrangement links TRBV2 to TRBJ2-2, with 12 bases identical to TRBD2. Germline CDR1 SNHLY, CDR2 FYNNEI. The CDR3 has 17 residues. The chain's CDR3 is CARRPPLAGGPPGELFF. CDR3 bases: TGTGCCCGCAGGCCCCCGCTAGCGGGGGGGCCCCCCGGGGAGCTGTTTTTT.